A single sample is the source of the 24 T cell receptor beta chains below, sequenced in a study of blood T cell repertoires in COVID-19. Generated by immunoSEQ multiplex PCR, the TCRdb table keeps only in-frame clones and is missing some. The sample includes 150,000 to 200,000 clones, 75% to 90% of them seen just once. The specimen was PBMCs or T cells enriched from blood (not recorded which). The receptors here all came from a woman in her sixties or seventies who had recovered from COVID-19.

The chain has TRBV2 and TRBJ2-1; D perhaps matches TRBD1 (6 bases). The CDR3 has 14 amino acids. V was cut by 10 bases and J by 5 bases, with 18 bases left in between. The germline CDR1 and CDR2 sequences are SNHLY and FYNNEI. The CDR3 protein is CATLVNQGNNEQFF. CDR3 DNA: TGTGCCACGCTAGTCAACCAGGGGAACAATGAGCAGTTCTTC.

The chain links TRBV3-1 (or the pseudogene TRBV3-2) to TRBJ2-3; no reliable D call. V was shortened by 6 bases and J by 0 bases, with 10 bases between the two germline ends. Germline CDR1 and CDR2: LGHDT and YNNKEL (reference sequence). The CDR3 totals 14 residues. The CDR3 loop reads CASSHDRSTDTQYF. The CDR3 coding sequence is TGTGCCAGCAGTCACGATCGGAGCACAGATACGCAGTATTTT.

The rearrangement links TRBV24-1 to TRBJ1-1; the D gene is possibly TRBD1 (5 bases). The CDR3 is 12 amino acids. V lost 5 bases, J lost 5 bases, and 8 bases lay in between. CDR1 and CDR2 from the germline V gene are KGHDR and SFDVKD. The CDR3 here is CATSVRGTEAFF. In DNA form, the CDR3 reads TGTGCCACCAGTGTAAGGGGAACTGAAGCTTTCTTT.

The V and J genes are TRBV12-3 or TRBV12-4 and TRBJ1-2, with D tentatively TRBD1 (6 bases). The CDR3 runs 13 residues. Trimming cost V 3 bases and J 4 bases, with 9 bases left between them. The CDR3 nucleotides are TGTGCCAGCAGTTTTGGACAGCCCTATGGCTACACCTTC. Its translation is CASSFGQPYGYTF.

This clone was detected only a few times. J is TRBJ1-6 and V is TRBV9; TRBD1 might be the D (5 bases). CDR3 length: 16 amino acids. V was cut by 0 bases and J by 13 bases, with 20 bases left in between. Germline V CDR1 and CDR2: SGDLS, YYNGEE. In DNA, the CDR3 is TGTGCCAGCAGCGTAGGTCGGGTGTCAGGGCTTCACCCCCTCCACTTT. This codes for CASSVGRVSGLHPLHF. Full variable domain (outside the CDR3, taken from reference TRBV9 and TRBJ1-6): DSGVTQTPKHLITATGQRVTLRCSPRSGDLSVYWYQQSLDQGLQFLIQYYNGEERAKGNILERFSAQQFPDLHSELNLSSLELGDSALYFCASSVGRVSGLHPLHFGNGTRLTVT.

The chain has TRBV15 and TRBJ2-1, with D maybe TRBD2 (6 bases). CDR1 and CDR2 from the germline V gene are LNHNV and YYDKDF (reference sequence). The CDR3 length is 13 residues. V dropped 5 bases and J dropped 7 bases, with 12 bases sitting between them. The CDR3 region is CATSVDLANEQFF. CDR3 nucleotide sequence: TGTGCCACCAGCGTCGACCTAGCGAATGAGCAGTTCTTC.

The J gene is TRBJ2-1, the V gene TRBV14; 8 bases match TRBD2. This CDR3 spans 14 amino acids. The germline V gene encodes CDR1 SGHDN and CDR2 FVKESK. The V gene end was trimmed by 1 base and the J gene end by 5 bases; junction bases not matched to a gene: 1. This CDR3 reads CASSQAGGHNEQFF. CDR3 coding DNA: TGTGCCAGCAGCCAAGCGGGGGGGCACAATGAGCAGTTCTTC.

The V gene is TRBV10-1, the J gene TRBJ1-4; D not resolved. Germline V CDR1 and CDR2: WNHNN, SYGVQD (reference sequence). CDR3 length: 18 amino acids. V lost 9 bases and J 8 bases, leaving 31 bases between the germline ends. In DNA, the CDR3 is TGCGCCAGACCAAACCAAAGCAGAAGCGCGGTTATAAGGGAAAAACTGTTTTTT. It encodes CARPNQSRSAVIREKLFF.

In its sample, this clone was seen many times. The rearrangement links TRBV30 to TRBJ2-2; 9 nucleotides align to TRBD2. The germline gives CDR1 GTSNPN, CDR2 SVGIG (reference sequence). This CDR3 contains 15 residues. The V and J ends lost 3 bases and 4 bases, in that order; junction bases with no gene match: 6. The CDR3 loop is CAWRRLAGPTGELFF. The CDR3 nucleotides are TGTGCCTGGAGACGCCTAGCGGGGCCCACCGGGGAGCTGTTTTTT.

The chain couples TRBV30 to TRBJ2-5, with 8 bases lining up with TRBD1. The V gene end was trimmed by 4 bases and the J gene end by 4 bases; junction bases not matched to a gene: 11. The CDR3 contains 15 residues. Germline CDR1 GTSNPN, CDR2 SVGIG (reference sequence). CDR3 DNA sequence: TGTGCCTGGACCCTACGCCCAGGACAGGGAGAGACCCAGTACTTC. Translated, it gives CAWTLRPGQGETQYF.

The J gene is TRBJ2-4, the V gene TRBV11-3; possibly TRBD1 for D (6 bases). CDR1 SGHNT and CDR2 YENEEA come from the germline V gene. V dropped 5 bases and J dropped 7 bases, with 12 bases sitting between them. The CDR3 is 13 residues long. The CDR3 DNA sequence: TGTGCCAGCAGCACGGGACACGGCAACATTCAGTACTTC. Protein product: CASSTGHGNIQYF.

J is TRBJ2-7 and V is TRBV3-1 (or the pseudogene TRBV3-2); a weak D match, TRBD2 (6 bases). The CDR3 sequence is 13 residues long. V lost 5 bases to trimming and J lost 5 bases, with 13 bases between them. Germline V gene lookup returns CDR1 LGHDT and CDR2 YNNKEL (reference sequence). The CDR3 nucleotides read TGTGCCAGCAGCGTACGGGGGTCTGACGAGCAGTACTTC. Amino acids: CASSVRGSDEQYF.

The chain has TRBV27 and TRBJ2-7, with 7 bases matching TRBD1. The V and J ends lost 6 bases and 5 bases, in that order; junction bases with no gene match: 7. The CDR3 runs to 13 residues. Germline CDR1 is MNHEY and CDR2 is SMNVEV (reference sequence). The CDR3 region is CASSETGPNEQYF. CDR3 in DNA: TGTGCCAGCAGCGAGACAGGGCCGAACGAGCAGTACTTC.

As concerns this clone: Sequence at one end of the junction differs from germline and may be a read error. The rearrangement links TRBV6-2 or TRBV6-3 to TRBJ1-1, with D unclear. The germline gives CDR1 MNHEY, CDR2 SVGEGT. The CDR3 runs 14 residues. In DNA, the CDR3 is TGTGCCAGCAGCCACCTCGGAGGGAACGCTGAAGCTTTCTTT. Translated, it gives CASSHLGGNAEAFF.

This clone was seen more than once but under ten times. This sequence joins TRBV7-9 and TRBJ2-5; 10 nucleotides align to TRBD1. V shed 5 bases and J 5 bases; nucleotides not matched to a gene: 8. The germline CDR1 and CDR2 sequences are SEHNR and FQNEAQ (reference sequence). This CDR3 region has 15 residues. Here the CDR3 DNA reads TGTGCCAGCAGCGGGCGACAGGGGGCGTCGGAGACCCAGTACTTC. Residues: CASSGRQGASETQYF.

The chain joins TRBV2 to TRBJ2-1; D is perhaps TRBD2 (6 bases). Germline CDR1 is SNHLY and CDR2 is FYNNEI. V lost 9 bases and J 1 base, leaving 10 bases between the germline ends. The CDR3 is 13 amino acids. The CDR3 DNA follows: TGTGCCAGGACCGGGACTTCCTACAATGAGCAGTTCTTC. Amino acids: CARTGTSYNEQFF.

V usage is TRBV1 and J usage is TRBJ1-4. TRBV1 is a pseudogene. There are 18 residues in the CDR3. The CDR3 sequence: CTSSHPGLLGATNEKLFF. In DNA form, the CDR3 reads TGCACCAGCAGCCATCCTGGACTGTTAGGCGCAACTAATGAAAAACTGTTTTTT.

V and J are TRBV6-5 and TRBJ1-1, with TRBD1 matching 8 bases. With 6 bases clipped from V and 5 bases from J, the junction kept 11 bases outside the gene matches. Looked up from germline, CDR1 is MNHEY and CDR2 is SVGAGI. This CDR3 is built from 15 residues. CDR3 sequence: CASSRNNRGSTEAFF. The CDR3 nucleotides are TGTGCCAGCAGCAGAAATAACAGGGGGTCGACTGAAGCTTTCTTT.

CDR3 DNA: TGTGCCAGCAGCCATCTACGCGGCTATGGCTACACCTTC. Amino acid sequence: CASSHLRGYGYTF. The chain employs TRBV14 and TRBJ1-2; D unresolved. Germline CDR1 reads SGHDN; CDR2 reads FVKESK. The V end lost 3 bases, the J end lost 4 bases, and 9 bases lay between the germline ends. The CDR3 spans 13 residues.

This clone has only one observation. The rearrangement joins TRBV5-1 to TRBJ2-5, with TRBD2 matching over 8 bases. Germline V gene lookup returns CDR1 SGHRS and CDR2 YFSETQ. The CDR3 is made up of 14 amino acids. After removal of 4 bases from V and 5 bases from J, the junction contained 7 bases not matched to a gene. The CDR3, as DNA: TGCGCCAGCAGCGGTGTCGGGGGGGCCGAGACCCAGTACTTC. This encodes CASSGVGGAETQYF.

The chain uses TRBV25-1 and TRBJ1-5, with D possibly matching TRBD1 (5 bases). The CDR3 is 13 residues long. The V end was cut by 6 bases, the J end by 4 bases, with 10 bases between. CDR1 MGHDK and CDR2 SYGVNS come from the germline V gene. CDR3 loop: CASSGGGNQPQHF. DNA of the CDR3: TGTGCCAGCAGCGGTGGGGGGAATCAGCCCCAGCATTTT.

The rearrangement joins TRBV11-3 to TRBJ2-1; TRBD1 is a possible D gene (7 bases). The CDR3 covers 13 residues. Germline V gene data show CDR1 as SGHNT and CDR2 as YENEEA. Trimming left V 5 bases short and J 7 bases short, with 12 bases between. CDR3 amino acids: CASSGGTANEQFF. CDR3 DNA sequence: TGTGCCAGCAGCGGAGGGACAGCAAATGAGCAGTTCTTC.

Only one count was recorded for this clone. This chain connects TRBV3-1 (or the pseudogene TRBV3-2) to TRBJ2-2; TRBD1 agrees at 9 bases. J gave up 1 base and V 4 bases, and 10 bases lay outside the gene matches. Germline-derived CDR1 and CDR2 are LGHDT and YNNKEL (reference sequence). The CDR3 has 18 amino acids. CDR3 sequence: CASSLTGTGTLNTGELFF. The CDR3 DNA reads as TGTGCCAGCAGCCTTACCGGGACAGGGACTCTGAACACCGGGGAGCTGTTTTTT.

The V gene is TRBV27, the J gene TRBJ2-1; tentative D call: TRBD1 (5 bases). There are 18 residues in the CDR3. Trimming left V 0 bases short and J 2 bases short, with 17 bases between. CDR1 is MNHEY, CDR2 SMNVEV, per germline (reference sequence). DNA for the CDR3: TGTGCCAGCAGTTTATCCCCTCGACAGAAGCACGCCTACAATGAGCAGTTCTTC. Protein: CASSLSPRQKHAYNEQFF.